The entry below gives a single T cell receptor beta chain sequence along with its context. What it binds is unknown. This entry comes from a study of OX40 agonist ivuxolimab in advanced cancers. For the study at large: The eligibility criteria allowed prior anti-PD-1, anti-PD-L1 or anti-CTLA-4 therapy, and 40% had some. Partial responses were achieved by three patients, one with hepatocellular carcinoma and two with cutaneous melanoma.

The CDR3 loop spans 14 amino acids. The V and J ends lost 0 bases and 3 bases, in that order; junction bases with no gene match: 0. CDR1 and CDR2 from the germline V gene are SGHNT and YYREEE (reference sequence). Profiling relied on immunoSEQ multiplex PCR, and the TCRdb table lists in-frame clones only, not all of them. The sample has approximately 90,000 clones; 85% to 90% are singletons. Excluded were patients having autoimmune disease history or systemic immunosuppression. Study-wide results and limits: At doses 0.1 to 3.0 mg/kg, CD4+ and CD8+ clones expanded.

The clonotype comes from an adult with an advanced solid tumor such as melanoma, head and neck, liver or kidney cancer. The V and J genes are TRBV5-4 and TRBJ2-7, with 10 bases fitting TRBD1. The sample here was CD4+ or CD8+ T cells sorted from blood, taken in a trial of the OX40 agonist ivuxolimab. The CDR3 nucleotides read TGTGCCAGCAGCTTGGGGGACAGGGGCTACGAGCAGTACTTC. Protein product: CASSLGDRGYEQYF.